This T cell receptor beta chain derives from a study of beta chain features in type 1 diabetes. As for the study in general: In age, gender and cell yields, patients were similar to healthy donors.

General study results and limits: People with Type 1 diabetes carried modestly yet significantly shorter TCRB CDR3s in all four CD4+ subsets.

Expressed TCRB transcripts were sequenced because the isolated RNA had all been reverse transcribed beforehand. The protocol was immunoSEQ multiplex PCR, while the TCRdb copy is restricted to in-frame clones and leaves out a portion. This sample yields around 400,000 clones, of which roughly 12% are seen a single time; more than 0.015% belongs to the top ten. This CDR3 spans 14 amino acids. Trimming cost V 7 bases and J 2 bases, with 17 bases left between them. Per germline, CDR1 GTSNPN and CDR2 SVGIG (reference sequence). Each of the sorted populations had a purity greater than 95%. Remarks on this clone: Its cognate antigen is unknown.

The J gene is TRBJ1-1, the V gene TRBV30; possibly TRBD1 for D (5 bases). The TCR comes from a man aged 18 to 35 in good health. Sequencing input: naive CD4+ T cells from blood. The CDR3 spells CASKPRGINTEAFF. As DNA, the CDR3 is TGTGCCTCCAAACCCCGGGGGATTAACACTGAAGCTTTCTTT. Complete variable domain (other parts from reference TRBV30 and TRBJ1-1): SQTIHQWPATLVQPVGSPLSLECTVEGTSNPNLYWYRQAAGRGLQLLFYSVGIGQISSEVPQNLSASRPQDRQFILSSKKLLLSDSGFYLCASKPRGINTEAFFGQGTRLTVV.